This T cell receptor (beta chain) was sequenced in a study of blood T cell repertoires in COVID-19 (dated by TCRdb to about 2020). Study-level background: Samples from collaborators originated in the United States, Italy and Spain and spanned both the acute and convalescent phases of COVID-19. The repertoires were released in a freely available public database intended as a resource for research on the immune response to SARS-CoV-2. The material from the prospective study consisted of cDNA or gDNA derived from T cells, B-cell-depleted T cells, or PBMCs. Where available, HLA class I and class II types were obtained from metadata supplied by the sample provider rather than from assay-based typing. Samples came from the ongoing ImmuneRACE study (first 160 participants) plus 1,254 subjects from 6 global collaborators. Nearly every sample came with metadata listing a de-identified subject ID, COVID-19 status, age in years and sex. The dataset comprised deeply sampled blood TCRbeta repertoires from subjects exposed to, actively infected with, or recovered from COVID-19. Overall study results and their limits: The amount of clinical and demographic metadata varied by source and participant and was provided uncurated.

TCRbeta CDR3 regions were amplified from genomic DNA by means of the immunoSEQ Assay, a bias-controlled multiplex PCR. Processing in the source paper ran as follows. Nucleated cell counts per sample were estimated from amplification of reference gene primers within the assay. To quantify the absolute abundance of each unique TCRbeta CDR3 rearrangement, sequence reads were collapsed and filtered. For each sample, productive Simpson clonality was calculated by taking the square root of Simpson's diversity index across productive rearrangements. The immuneACCESS repertoire file appears here via TCRdb, limited to in-frame rearrangements. These files lack a portion of the clones; in checked studies, under half of the deficit traces to unresolved V genes, and the cause of the others is not known. V, J and clone size reflect that table, while D and trimming were determined from the DNA. The sample table records a few hundred thousand clones; 90% of these occur just once. Clones ranked in the top ten supply approximately 1.5% of the sample.

CDR1 and CDR2 are drawn from the germline V gene: SGHTA, FQGNSA. The CDR3 measures 15 amino acids from cysteine to phenylalanine. Only the CDR3 part of the read is kept: 45 bases, read in frame from the first base. A distance of 13 bases separates the germline ends of V and J, which lose 5 bases and 2 bases respectively. Participants in the prospective study were enrolled through a virtual design, were aged 18 to 89 years, and lived in under 25 United States geographic areas. In the prospective study, cohorts were assigned on the basis of participant-reported clinical history obtained from a screening survey and a study questionnaire. Each participant in the prospective study had whole blood, serum and a nasopharyngeal or oropharyngeal swab collected by mobile phlebotomists. Additional blood draws and questionnaires over an approximately two-month period could optionally be provided by prospective study participants. Before DNA extraction, prospective study blood samples were shipped either frozen or at room temperature.

A note on this clone: There is no known antigen for this receptor. No base-level quality is on record; no much larger clone is a single base apart.

The chain employs TRBV7-2 and TRBJ1-5; the D gene lacks a confident call. This clonotype was obtained from a young woman with acute COVID-19. What was sequenced was PBMCs or T cells enriched from blood (not recorded which). The DNA sequence follows: TGTGCCAGCAGCGCCGGGGTCGGGGGCAATCAGCCCCAGCATTTT. It specifies CASSAGVGGNQPQHF.